Here is one T cell receptor (beta chain) with its context. At least ten counts were recorded for this clonotype. Its specific antigen is unknown. Per-nucleotide qualities are absent, and no much larger clonotype sits a single base away. The sample comes from a study of neurological immune-mediated disorders (dated by TCRdb to about 2019). About the full investigation: Peripheral blood TCR-beta repertoires from patients with HTLV-I-associated myelopathy (HAM/TSP), patients with multiple sclerosis, and healthy controls were compared in the study using UMI-based sequencing. The roughly 99 TCR-beta libraries covered PBMC samples along with longitudinal samples, technical triplicates, and paired sorted CD4+ and CD8+ T-cell subsets. The cohort included approximately 68 subjects: roughly 14 with HAM/TSP, around 35 with multiple sclerosis, and approximately 20 healthy controls.

The healthy controls were volunteers from a blood bank in Maryland, USA. Unsorted PBMC libraries were generated from 2 million PBMCs stored in RNAlater at -80 °C until RNA extraction. PBMCs were separated from peripheral blood using Ficoll-Hypaque density gradient centrifugation and then cryopreserved in liquid nitrogen. What the research found in general, with its limitations: TCR clonal expansion was highest in HAM/TSP patients and lowest in MS patients, with MS patients falling below even healthy controls. No identical CDR3 amino acid sequences were shared among expanded clones across subjects, suggesting private TCR-beta repertoires in all groups.

V loses 6 bases at its end and J loses 4 bases; junction bases beyond the gene matches: 8. CDR1 is given as DFQATT and CDR2 as SNEGSKA, both from the germline V gene (reference sequence). The CDR3, cysteine through phenylalanine, is 16 amino acids long. Only the CDR3 DNA is retained, 48 bases long and in frame from the first base. cDNA synthesis used template-switch 5'RACE with a primer carrying a 10-nucleotide random unique molecular identifier tagging each TCR transcript. Over 180 million TCR-beta sequences, covering 15-18 subjects, were produced in each sequencing run. Total RNA was extracted with the RNeasy kit. Using the KAPA Real-time Library Amplification kit, TCR-beta VDJ regions were amplified with primers for the TCR constant region and the 5'RACE anchor. Sample indexes and Illumina adaptors were added in a first PCR, and a second PCR then increased library yield. After purification with Ampure beads, the TCR product of roughly 650 bp was size-selected on a 2% E-gel SizeSelection system. Before pooling, library quality was checked on a Bioanalyzer, concentration was measured with Qubit, and libraries were quantified with the Kapa Library Quantification kit. An Illumina HiSeq 2500 was used to sequence the libraries paired-end at 2 x 150 bp. To increase sequence diversity, roughly 24-31% phiX was spiked into each library pool. Regarding the original processing steps: The quality-filtered reads were processed with the UMI-based MiGEC pipeline, whose error correction step removed more than 80% of the raw TCR sequences. VDJ genes were aligned to IMGT germline references, and clonotypes were defined by unique CDR3 amino acid sequence plus V-J genes. Clonal expansion, Shannon diversity and CDR3 relatedness (CalcPairwiseDistances, ClusterSamples) were evaluated with VDJtools, and phylogenetic trees were built with CLCbio workbench. Clones with at least 8 unique UMIs were defined as expanded, with this threshold being based on coefficient-of-variation modelling across technical triplicates. In-frame beta chains were kept once TCRdb had trimmed the public reads at Q25 with fastp and called clones with MiXCR. A single entry per CDR3 protein holds the most common genes and DNA from its merged rows. TCRdb, not the original authors, processed these V and J calls. The sample data list 77,000 or so distinct CDR3 sequences, and roughly 10% of these were observed just once. The ten biggest clones cover 1.7% of the sample.

The chain is encoded by TRBV20-1 joined to TRBJ1-6, with TRBD1 identical over 11 junction bases. The sequence was collected from a man aged 50 to 60 in good health. Sequenced material: PBMCs. The nucleotides are TGCAGTGCCTCCGGGACAGGGGGGGGTTATAATTCACCCCTCCACTTT. The resulting protein is CSASGTGGGYNSPLHF.